This entry is about one T cell receptor (beta chain). The V gene's germline CDR1 is KGHSH and CDR2 LQKENI. V dropped 6 bases and J dropped 4 bases, with 15 bases sitting between them. The CDR3 spans 14 residues. This entry comes from a study of early T cells in non-severe SARS-CoV-2 infection. In the library, individual cDNA molecules carried attached unique molecular identifiers. TCRdb itself ran the 5' RACE reads through MiXCR, one entry per CDR3 protein. Seen here are 30,000 to 35,000 distinct CDR3 sequences, approximately 4.6% observed once, and the top ten hold around 10%. The sequencing input was whole blood. The V call is TRBV18, the J call TRBJ1-2, with no clear D. This receptor was taken from an adult who was a healthcare worker with PCR-confirmed SARS-CoV-2 infection or an uninfected control (not recorded which). The CDR3 DNA reads TGTGCCAGCTCGTCGTCGCAGTCCGTCTATGGCTACACCTTC. Translating it yields CASSSSQSVYGYTF.